Each of the 29 T cell receptor beta chains below was sequenced from the same sample in a study of T cell responses to AZD1222 COVID-19 vaccine. Profiling relied on immunoSEQ multiplex PCR, and the TCRdb table lists in-frame clones only, not all of them. The sample gives 120,000 or so clones, around 92% of which show up once; 14% is in the top ten. The input for sequencing was peripheral blood, taken on day 0 of AZD1222 vaccination. Receptors were obtained from an adult in good health.

The J gene is TRBJ2-5, the V gene TRBV6-2 or TRBV6-3; D is ambiguous. The CDR3 consists of 14 residues. Germline lookup yields CDR1 MNHEY and CDR2 SVGEGT. Trimming took 6 bases from V and 5 from J, leaving 16 bases between them. CDR3 in amino acids: CASSLPGSYETQYF. The CDR3 nucleotides read TGTGCCAGCAGCCTCCCCGGTTCTTATGAGACCCAGTACTTC.

The chain has TRBV6-6 and TRBJ1-5; D remains unclear. CDR1 MNHNY and CDR2 SVGAGI come from the germline V gene (reference sequence). The V and J ends lost 6 bases and 8 bases respectively, with 17 bases between them. The CDR3 loop spans 14 amino acids. The CDR3 reads CASSYGLSKEPQHF. The DNA for the CDR3 is TGTGCCAGCAGCTACGGTCTTTCTAAAGAGCCCCAGCATTTT.

V and J are TRBV9 and TRBJ2-2; tentatively, D is TRBD1 (5 bases). This CDR3 has 14 residues. The ends were cut back, 4 bases at V and 4 bases at J, with 11 bases in the middle. CDR1 and CDR2 (germline): SGDLS, YYNGEE. The CDR3 bases are TGTGCCAGCAGCAGCACAGACAGCACCGGGGAGCTGTTTTTT. Residues: CASSSTDSTGELFF.

The rearrangement uses TRBV4-1 and TRBJ1-5; D is unresolved. The CDR3 is made up of 16 amino acids. V was pared by 0 bases and J by 0 bases, with 9 bases between. The germline CDR1 and CDR2 sequences are MGHRA and YSYEKL. The CDR3 sequence: CASSQDGIFSNQPQHF. CDR3 nucleotides: TGCGCCAGCAGCCAAGATGGGATCTTTAGCAATCAGCCCCAGCATTTT.

The V call is TRBV4-3, the J call TRBJ1-6; D uncertain. The CDR3 spans 13 residues. The germline V gene encodes CDR1 LGHNA and CDR2 YSLEER. V was trimmed by 3 bases and J by 9 bases, leaving 9 bases between them. The CDR3: CASSQEWGSPLHF. The CDR3 coding sequence is TGCGCCAGCAGCCAGGAATGGGGTTCACCCCTCCACTTT.

The chain links TRBV6-2 or TRBV6-3 to TRBJ1-2; no clear D. The CDR3 covers 15 residues. The germline V and J ends were trimmed by 0 bases and 8 bases, with 16 bases remaining between them. Per germline, CDR1 MNHEY and CDR2 SVGEGT. This CDR3 is CASSYSRGITHGYTF. In DNA, the CDR3 is TGTGCCAGCAGTTACTCGAGAGGGATCACTCACGGCTACACCTTC.

The chain recombines TRBV6-5 with TRBJ2-1; 11 nucleotides match TRBD2. The CDR3 consists of 14 residues. Germline V gene data show CDR1 as MNHEY and CDR2 as SVGAGI. The V and J ends lost 5 bases and 6 bases, in that order; junction bases with no gene match: 3. CDR3 coding DNA: TGTGCCAGCAGTCTAGCGGGGGGTTTCAATGAGCAGTTCTTC. Residues: CASSLAGGFNEQFF.

This rearrangement joins TRBV18 to TRBJ2-1; D might be TRBD2 (5 bases). The germline V gene has CDR1 KGHSH and CDR2 LQKENI. This CDR3 has 13 amino acids. Trimming removed 6 bases from V and 5 bases from J, with 11 bases in between. The CDR3 DNA reads TGTGCCAGCTCTATGAGGACTGACAATGAGCAGTTCTTC. Residues: CASSMRTDNEQFF.

The chain joins TRBV5-1 to TRBJ2-2; no firm D call. The CDR3 covers 12 residues. Germline V gene sequence: CDR1 SGHRS, CDR2 YFSETQ. Trimming removed 0 bases from V and 6 bases from J, with 3 bases in between. CDR3 in amino acids: CASSLGPGELFF. The CDR3 DNA follows: TGCGCCAGCAGCTTGGGGCCCGGGGAGCTGTTTTTT.

This chain joins TRBV24-1 and TRBJ2-2, with 8 bases fitting TRBD2. Germline CDR1 is KGHDR and CDR2 is SFDVKD. V trimming: 3 bases; J trimming: 2 bases; junction bases outside the gene matches: 7. This CDR3 is 17 amino acids long. The CDR3 DNA follows: TGTGCCACCAGTGATAGGTCACTAGCGGAAAACACCGGGGAGCTGTTTTTT. Residues: CATSDRSLAENTGELFF.

The V gene is TRBV3-1 (or the pseudogene TRBV3-2), the J gene TRBJ1-2, with a tentative D call TRBD1 (5 bases). Germline V gene sequence: CDR1 LGHDT, CDR2 YNNKEL (reference sequence). Trimming pared 0 bases from V and 4 bases from J, leaving 12 bases between. This CDR3 contains 15 residues. The CDR3 sequence is CASSQDDRRGYGYTF. DNA of the CDR3: TGTGCCAGCAGCCAAGATGACAGACGGGGCTATGGCTACACCTTC.

The chain couples TRBV12-3 or TRBV12-4 to TRBJ1-2; no firm D call. This CDR3 region has 12 residues. Trimming removed 5 bases at V and 6 bases at J, with 10 bases between. CDR3 coding DNA: TGTGCCAGCAGTCGTCCGGGTCATGGCTACACCTTC. It is translated as CASSRPGHGYTF.

The genes are TRBV12-3 or TRBV12-4 and TRBJ2-7, with D possibly being TRBD2 (5 bases). With 4 bases removed from V and 3 bases from J, the gap between germline ends came to 7 bases. CDR3 size: 12 residues. The CDR3 DNA sequence: TGTGCCAGCAGTTACCGGGACTACGAGCAGTACTTC. Its protein is CASSYRDYEQYF.

There are a few counts of this clone. This chain's CDR3 is CASSLEGESPLHF. CDR3 nucleotides: TGTGCCAGCAGCTTAGAGGGGGAATCACCCCTCCACTTT. The chain joins TRBV7-9 to TRBJ1-6; the D gene is possibly TRBD1 (6 bases). The germline V gene has CDR1 SEHNR and CDR2 FQNEAQ (reference sequence). The CDR3 extends over 13 amino acids. Trimming removed 1 base from V and 10 bases from J, with 8 bases in between.

The chain employs TRBV29-1 and TRBJ2-7; D remains ambiguous. The CDR3 is 11 residues long. The germline V and J ends were trimmed by 6 bases and 6 bases, with 12 bases remaining between them. CDR1 and CDR2 (germline): SQVTM, ANQGSEA. In DNA form, the CDR3 reads TGCAGCGTAGTCGTGGCCGGCGAGCAGTACTTC. Translation: CSVVVAGEQYF.

This clone was seen a single time. This sequence joins TRBV28 and TRBJ2-7; 13 bases agree with TRBD2. From germline, CDR1 is MDHEN and CDR2 SYDVKM. The V segment lost 6 bases and the J segment 0 bases; nucleotides outside the gene matches: 11. CDR3 length: 18 residues. The CDR3 DNA sequence: TGTGCCAGCAGCGACGGGATAAGACTAGCGGGGGGCTCCTACGAGCAGTACTTC. Its translation is CASSDGIRLAGGSYEQYF.

This chain uses TRBV6-2 or TRBV6-3 with TRBJ1-3; D is perhaps TRBD1 (5 bases). The germline gives CDR1 MNHEY, CDR2 SVGEGT. V was pared by 2 bases and J by 2 bases, with 7 bases between. This CDR3 is built from 14 residues. The CDR3 coding sequence is TGTGCCAGCAGTTACGGAGGGGCTGGAAACACCATATATTTT. As protein: CASSYGGAGNTIYF.

The chain employs TRBV13 and TRBJ2-7; 10 bases map to TRBD1. The germline V gene encodes CDR1 PRHDT and CDR2 FYEKMQ (reference sequence). The V segment lost 0 bases and the J segment 5 bases; nucleotides outside the gene matches: 10. This CDR3 has 17 amino acids. The chain's CDR3 is CASSLGRGTGEGHEQYF. The CDR3, as DNA: TGTGCCAGCAGCTTAGGCCGGGGGACAGGGGAAGGTCACGAGCAGTACTTC. Looking up the rest from reference TRBV13 and TRBJ2-7 gives the full variable domain: AAGVIQSPRHLIKEKRETATLKCYPIPRHDTVYWYQQGPGQDPQFLISFYEKMQSDKGSIPDRFSAQQFSDYHSELNMSSLELGDSALYFCASSLGRGTGEGHEQYFGPGTRLTVT.

The genes are TRBV9 and TRBJ1-3, with D hard to call. The CDR3 consists of 15 residues. The V and J ends lost 4 bases and 0 bases respectively, with 11 bases between them. CDR1 is SGDLS and CDR2 is YYNGEE in the germline V gene. In DNA, the CDR3 is TGTGCCAGCAGCCCGTCGGGGAGCTCTGGAAACACCATATATTTT. Protein: CASSPSGSSGNTIYF.

This clone was recorded once. This chain connects TRBV4-1 to TRBJ2-5, with D possibly being TRBD2 (6 bases). CDR3 length: 16 amino acids. V dropped 4 bases and J dropped 1 base, with 16 bases sitting between them. Per the germline V gene, CDR1 is MGHRA and CDR2 is YSYEKL. The CDR3 region has the DNA TGCGCCAGCAGCCTTTCCGGGACTGAGAGCCAAGAGACCCAGTACTTC. Translation gives CASSLSGTESQETQYF.

The chain uses TRBV4-3 and TRBJ2-7; D not resolved. CDR3 length equals 13 residues. The V gene lost 2 bases and the J gene lost 1 base, with 6 bases spanning the gap. From germline, CDR1 is LGHNA and CDR2 YSLEER. Here the CDR3 DNA reads TGCGCCAGCAGCCAACACACATCCTACGAGCAGTACTTC. Amino acid sequence: CASSQHTSYEQYF.

The rearrangement uses TRBV19 and TRBJ1-2; D is undetermined. Trimming removed 6 bases at V and 0 bases at J, with 14 bases between. CDR1 and CDR2 (germline): LNHDA, SQIVND (reference sequence). The CDR3 extends over 15 amino acids. CDR3 residues: CASRISQFTNYGYTF. In DNA, the CDR3 is TGTGCCAGTAGAATTAGTCAGTTCACTAACTATGGCTACACCTTC.

V usage is TRBV7-8 and J usage is TRBJ1-6, with 9 bases identical to TRBD1. This CDR3 is 15 amino acids long. Germline trimming cut 4 bases from V and 7 bases from J; bases unmatched to any gene: 5. Germline CDR1 reads SGHVS; CDR2 reads FQNEAQ. The CDR3 loop reads CASSSSDRGNSPLHF. The CDR3 bases are TGTGCCAGCAGCTCTTCGGACAGGGGAAATTCACCCCTCCACTTT. Together with reference TRBV7-8 and TRBJ1-6, the CDR3 gives the full variable domain: GAGVSQSPRYKVAKRGQDVALRCDPISGHVSLFWYQQALGQGPEFLTYFQNEAQLDKSGLPSDRFFAERPEGSVSTLKIQRTQQEDSAVYLCASSSSDRGNSPLHFGNGTRLTVT.

CDR3 coding DNA: TGTGCCAGCAGTTATTTCGGGGCGGCAGATAGCAATCAGCCCCAGCATTTT. Its protein product is CASSYFGAADSNQPQHF. This chain connects TRBV6-2 or TRBV6-3 to TRBJ1-5; tentative D call: TRBD1 (5 bases). CDR3 length equals 17 residues. Trimming took off 3 bases at V and 0 bases at J, with 15 bases between the two ends. Germline CDR1 and CDR2: MNHEY and SVGEGT.

The rearrangement links TRBV30 to TRBJ2-7; 11 bases align to TRBD2. Germline V gene lookup returns CDR1 GTSNPN and CDR2 SVGIG (reference sequence). The CDR3 is 17 residues long. V dropped 7 bases and J dropped 3; count of bases not matched to a gene: 17. The CDR3 region is CALERRLAGKILYEQYF. CDR3 DNA sequence: TGTGCCTTGGAACGGAGACTAGCGGGAAAAATACTCTACGAGCAGTACTTC.

In this sample, this clone turned up once. The chain uses TRBV15 and TRBJ1-1; tentatively, D is TRBD1 (5 bases). Trimming took 5 bases from V and 4 from J, leaving 11 bases between them. Germline values: CDR1 LNHNV, CDR2 YYDKDF (reference sequence). The CDR3 is made up of 13 amino acids. CDR3 sequence: CATSHGTRTEAFF. CDR3 nucleotide sequence: TGTGCCACCAGCCATGGGACTCGCACTGAAGCTTTCTTT. Full variable domain (remainder filled in from reference TRBV15 and TRBJ1-1): DAMVIQNPRYQVTQFGKPVTLSCSQTLNHNVMYWYQQKSSQAPKLLFHYYDKDFNNEADTPDNFQSRRPNTSFCFLDIRSPGLGDTAMYLCATSHGTRTEAFFGQGTRLTVV.

This clone showed up just once. This chain joins TRBV7-9 and TRBJ1-2; a weak D match, TRBD1 (5 bases). This CDR3 spans 16 amino acids. V lost 5 bases, J lost 4 bases, and 20 bases lay in between. Germline V gene lookup returns CDR1 SEHNR and CDR2 FQNEAQ (reference sequence). The CDR3 is CASSRIRLQQVYGYTF. In DNA, the CDR3 is TGTGCCAGCAGCCGAATTCGGTTACAACAGGTCTATGGCTACACCTTC.

This chain uses TRBV27 with TRBJ2-1; possible D gene TRBD2, 6 bases. Deletions cut 7 bases from V and 8 bases from J, with 18 bases between. The CDR3 loop spans 14 amino acids. CDR1 and CDR2 from the germline V gene are MNHEY and SMNVEV (reference sequence). CDR3 sequence (DNA): TGTGCCAGCACCCCGACTAGATCACTCGATGAGCAGTTCTTC. Translating gives CASTPTRSLDEQFF.

The V call is TRBV6-6, the J call TRBJ1-5; TRBD1 agrees at 8 bases. This CDR3 is built from 15 residues. Germline V gives CDR1 MNHNY, CDR2 SVGAGI (reference sequence). V trimming: 6 bases; J trimming: 0 bases; junction bases outside the gene matches: 4. The CDR3: CASSSRGLSNQPQHF. CDR3 DNA sequence: TGTGCCAGCAGCTCCAGGGGGCTTAGCAATCAGCCCCAGCATTTT.